This T cell receptor (beta chain) was sequenced during a study of T-cell reconstitution after alpha-beta-depleted transplantation in children. Unique molecular identifiers were incorporated when the TCRbeta library was constructed. TCRdb used MiXCR to reprocess the PCR reads, holding one entry per CDR3 protein. The table shows 600,000 to 700,000 distinct CDR3 sequences, with roughly 17% occurring only once. The CDR3 is 15 amino acids. CDR1 SGHNT and CDR2 YYREEE come from the germline V gene (reference sequence). The V end lost 1 base, the J end lost 2 bases, and 7 bases lay between the germline ends.

J is TRBJ2-6 and V is TRBV5-4; weak D call: TRBD2 (6 bases). The clonotype comes from a human donor who donated a stem cell graft to a child with acute myeloid leukemia. The sequenced sample was PBMCs from the stem cell graft donor, obtained from the stem cell graft. The CDR3 DNA reads as TGTGCCAGCAGCTTGTCGGGGGCTGGGGCCAACGTCCTGACTTTC. Translating it yields CASSLSGAGANVLTF. Supplemented by reference TRBV5-4 and TRBJ2-6, the full variable domain reads ETGVTQSPTHLIKTRGQQVTLRCSSQSGHNTVSWYQQALGQGPQFIFQYYREEENGRGNFPPRFSGLQFPNYSSELNVNALELDDSALYLCASSLSGAGANVLTFGAGSRLTVL.